The sequence of this T cell receptor beta chain was determined in a study of shared clonotypes between healthy human individuals. Every one of the donors was a Caucasian adult that lived in Nashville, Tennessee. Study-wide findings and caveats: For naive CD4 cells, approximately 4.7% of clonotypes were shared across a handful of donors. Represented diversity (both genetic and exposure-history) was limited by the small number of donors.

Assay: immunoSEQ multiplex PCR; the TCRdb copy retains only in-frame clones and omits some. Seen here are approximately 2,300,000 clones, about nine tenths observed once, and the top ten hold about 0.36%. On this clone itself: The antigen is unknown.

CDR1 and CDR2 (germline): MNHEY, SVGAGI. With 4 bases removed from V and 0 bases from J, the gap between germline ends came to 10 bases. The CDR3 is 15 amino acids. What was sequenced was naive CD4+ T cells from PBMCs. Subset noted: CD45RA+ positively selected. The receptor comes from a young man in good health. Some clones in this sample may be carry-over from other donors' samples. This rearrangement joins TRBV6-5 to TRBJ2-1; tentative D call: TRBD2 (6 bases). CDR3 bases: TGTGCCAGCAGTTCAGCGGGTAGCTCCTACAATGAGCAGTTCTTC. Translated: CASSSAGSSYNEQFF.